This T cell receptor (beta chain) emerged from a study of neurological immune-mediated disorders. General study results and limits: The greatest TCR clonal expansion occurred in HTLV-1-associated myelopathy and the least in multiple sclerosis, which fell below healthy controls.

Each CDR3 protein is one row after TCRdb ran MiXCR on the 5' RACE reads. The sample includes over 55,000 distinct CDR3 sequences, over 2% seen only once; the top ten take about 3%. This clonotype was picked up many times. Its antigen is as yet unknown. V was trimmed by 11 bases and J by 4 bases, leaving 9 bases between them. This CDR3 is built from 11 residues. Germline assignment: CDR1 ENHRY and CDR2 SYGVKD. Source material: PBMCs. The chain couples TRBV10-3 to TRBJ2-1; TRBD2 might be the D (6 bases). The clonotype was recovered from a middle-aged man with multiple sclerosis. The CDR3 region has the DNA TGTGCCGTTCGGGAGTACAATGAGCAGTTCTTC. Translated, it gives CAVREYNEQFF.